What follows are 24 T cell receptor beta chains derived from one specimen sequenced in a study of shared clonotypes between healthy human individuals. Profiled with immunoSEQ multiplex PCR; TCRdb holds only in-frame clones, not every one. Of 600,000 to 700,000 clones listed, less than 80% are singletons. The specimen was memory CD4+ T cells sorted from blood. Subset indicated: CD45RA-negative fraction. The receptors come from a woman aged 25 to 39 in good health.

J is TRBJ2-7 and V is TRBV2; TRBD2 might be the D (5 bases). Deletions cut 3 bases from V and 5 bases from J, with 17 bases between. CDR3 length: 15 amino acids. Germline CDR1 reads SNHLY; CDR2 reads FYNNEI. The CDR3 DNA reads TGTGCCAGCAGTGAGTGGGGTGGGTCGCGGGACGAGCAGTACTTC. It encodes CASSEWGGSRDEQYF. The whole variable domain, remainder taken from reference TRBV2 and TRBJ2-7, is EPEVTQTPSHQVTQMGQEVILRCVPISNHLYFYWYRQILGQKVEFLVSFYNNEISEKSEIFDDQFSVERPDGSNFTLKIRSTKLEDSAMYFCASSEWGGSRDEQYFGPGTRLTVT.

This chain links TRBV4-1 with TRBJ2-4, with a tentative D call TRBD2 (6 bases). The CDR3 spans 15 residues. Germline V lookup: CDR1 MGHRA, CDR2 YSYEKL. V was pared by 6 bases and J by 2 bases, with 14 bases between. This chain's CDR3 is CASRLQGGTKNIQYF. The CDR3 DNA follows: TGCGCCAGCAGACTCCAGGGAGGAACCAAAAACATTCAGTACTTC.

The V gene is TRBV5-6, the J gene TRBJ2-5; D is uncertain. Germline V gene lookup returns CDR1 SGHDT and CDR2 YYEEEE. V was clipped by 0 bases and J by 4 bases, with 13 bases between them. CDR3 length: 15 amino acids. The CDR3 DNA reads as TGTGCCAGCAGCTTGGCCCTAAGGGTTCGAGAGACCCAGTACTTC. Protein sequence: CASSLALRVRETQYF.

The V gene is TRBV19, the J gene TRBJ2-5; D might be TRBD2 (5 bases). The V end lost 1 base, the J end lost 3 bases, and 15 bases lay between the germline ends. Germline loops: CDR1 LNHDA, CDR2 SQIVND (reference sequence). The CDR3 length is 16 residues. The CDR3 DNA is TGTGCCAGTAGTATAGTTGGAGGAGCTTACAAAGAGACCCAGTACTTC. Residues: CASSIVGGAYKETQYF. Complete variable domain (other parts from reference TRBV19 and TRBJ2-5): DGGITQSPKYLFRKEGQNVTLSCEQNLNHDAMYWYRQDPGQGLRLIYYSQIVNDFQKGDIAEGYSVSREKKESFPLTVTSAQKNPTAFYLCASSIVGGAYKETQYFGPGTRLLVL.

As to this clone: This same CDR3 is encoded by further DNA sequences in the sample. V usage is TRBV29-1 and J usage is TRBJ2-7, with TRBD1 matching 12 bases. Germline CDR1 and CDR2: SQVTM and ANQGSEA. J lost 5 bases, V lost 6 bases, and 2 bases had no gene match. This CDR3 has 12 amino acids. The CDR3 DNA sequence: TGCAGCGTGGGGACAGGGGGCGACGAGCAGTACTTC. Its protein product is CSVGTGGDEQYF.

The chain combines TRBV28 with TRBJ1-1; 7 bases map to TRBD1. V shed 3 bases and J 5 bases; nucleotides not matched to a gene: 3. The CDR3 length is 13 residues. CDR1 and CDR2 from the germline V gene are MDHEN and SYDVKM. The CDR3 spells CASSFPGQTEAFF. The DNA for the CDR3 is TGTGCCAGCAGTTTCCCGGGACAGACTGAAGCTTTCTTT.

The V call is TRBV5-1, the J call TRBJ2-2, with 13 bases fitting TRBD2. CDR3 size: 16 residues. In germline, CDR1 is SGHRS, CDR2 YFSETQ. V was clipped by 4 bases and J by 2 bases; unmatched bases: 2. CDR3 sequence reads: CASSGTSGTNTGELFF. DNA of the CDR3: TGCGCCAGCAGCGGGACTAGCGGGACTAACACCGGGGAGCTGTTTTTT. Complete variable domain (other parts from reference TRBV5-1 and TRBJ2-2): KAGVTQTPRYLIKTRGQQVTLSCSPISGHRSVSWYQQTPGQGLQFLFEYFSETQRNKGNFPGRFSGRQFSNSRSEMNVSTLELGDSALYLCASSGTSGTNTGELFFGEGSRLTVL.

The genes are TRBV19 and TRBJ2-5; 11 positions agree with TRBD1. The CDR3 length is 14 residues. The V gene's germline CDR1 is LNHDA and CDR2 SQIVND (reference sequence). Germline trimming cut 5 bases from V and 4 bases from J; bases unmatched to any gene: 3. The CDR3 bases are TGTGCCAGTAGTTCGGACAGGGGGCGAGAGACCCAGTACTTC. It encodes CASSSDRGRETQYF.

The V and J genes are TRBV29-1 and TRBJ1-1; 11 nucleotides line up with TRBD1. This CDR3 spans 14 amino acids. Germline CDR1 and CDR2: SQVTM and ANQGSEA. V dropped 3 bases and J dropped 5; count of bases not matched to a gene: 5. The CDR3 loop is CSVEGTGGRTEAFF. The CDR3 DNA is TGCAGCGTTGAGGGGACAGGGGGGAGGACTGAAGCTTTCTTT.

The genes are TRBV11-1 and TRBJ2-1, with D possibly matching TRBD2 (6 bases). The CDR3 covers 12 residues. Germline assignment: CDR1 SGHAT and CDR2 FQDESV (reference sequence). With 3 bases removed from V and 14 bases from J, the gap between germline ends came to 14 bases. CDR3 sequence reads: CASSFGDFPEFF. The CDR3 DNA reads TGTGCCAGCAGCTTCGGGGACTTCCCGGAGTTCTTC.

The rearrangement uses TRBV5-1 and TRBJ2-2, with TRBD1 matching 7 bases. Per germline, CDR1 SGHRS and CDR2 YFSETQ. J was trimmed by 1 base and V by 4 bases; bases with no gene match: 4. The CDR3 is made up of 15 amino acids. This CDR3 reads CASSIGTENTGELFF. DNA of the CDR3: TGCGCCAGCAGCATAGGGACAGAGAACACCGGGGAGCTGTTTTTT.

V gene TRBV6-4 combines with J gene TRBJ1-2; D not resolved. This CDR3 contains 14 residues. The V end was cut by 2 bases, the J end by 7 bases, with 14 bases between. Looked up from germline, CDR1 is MRHNA and CDR2 is SNTAGT. CDR3 loop: CASSDRDTSSGYTF. CDR3 nucleotide sequence: TGTGCCAGCAGTGACCGAGACACTTCTAGTGGCTACACCTTC.

The chain carries TRBV6-4 and TRBJ2-5; D tentatively reads TRBD1 or TRBD2 (5 bases each). This CDR3 comprises 15 residues. With 0 bases removed from V and 4 bases from J, the gap between germline ends came to 12 bases. Germline V gene lookup returns CDR1 MRHNA and CDR2 SNTAGT. The CDR3 DNA reads as TGTGCCAGCAGTGACTCGATGGGGGTCGGAGAGACCCAGTACTTC. Residues: CASSDSMGVGETQYF.

The CDR3 nucleotides are TGTGCCAGCAGACTCAGGGGGCGCGAGCAGTACTTC. Translated: CASRLRGREQYF. V gene TRBV28 combines with J gene TRBJ2-7; TRBD1 matches 8 bases. The germline V gene encodes CDR1 MDHEN and CDR2 SYDVKM. V dropped 6 bases and J dropped 6; count of bases not matched to a gene: 4. The CDR3 consists of 12 residues.

The rearrangement uses TRBV6-5 and TRBJ2-1; TRBD2 matches at 7 bases. The CDR3 contains 16 residues. Germline CDR1 reads MNHEY; CDR2 reads SVGAGI. Trimming at V came to 3 bases and at J to 2 bases, leaving 7 bases not matched to a gene. The CDR3 nucleotides read TGTGCCAGCAGTTATTCGGGAGGCGAGACCTACAATGAGCAGTTCTTC. Translating gives CASSYSGGETYNEQFF.

The gene calls are TRBV7-9 and TRBJ2-2; possibly TRBD1 or TRBD2 for D (5 bases each). The V and J ends lost 5 bases and 3 bases respectively, with 16 bases between them. This CDR3 contains 16 residues. Germline V lookup: CDR1 SEHNR, CDR2 FQNEAQ (reference sequence). In DNA form, the CDR3 reads TGTGCCAGCAGCGCCCGTGGGACCCTCGACACCGGGGAGCTGTTTTTT. It translates to CASSARGTLDTGELFF.

The gene calls are TRBV4-1 and TRBJ2-3; 9 nucleotides align to TRBD2. After removal of 8 bases from V and 7 bases from J, the junction contained 16 bases not matched to a gene. Germline V CDR1 and CDR2: MGHRA, YSYEKL. This CDR3 region has 16 residues. The CDR3: CASAKSLAGSPHTQYF. The DNA for the CDR3 is TGCGCCAGCGCCAAGTCCCTAGCGGGAAGTCCCCATACGCAGTATTTT.

The chain uses TRBV18 and TRBJ1-5; the match to TRBD1 covers 8 bases. The CDR3 is made up of 15 amino acids. Germline CDR1 reads KGHSH; CDR2 reads LQKENI. V was clipped by 2 bases and J by 1 base; unmatched bases: 1. The CDR3 loop is CASSPRTGSNQPQHF. The CDR3 DNA follows: TGTGCCAGCTCACCAAGGACAGGGAGCAATCAGCCCCAGCATTTT.

The chain uses TRBV9 and TRBJ1-2; D is perhaps TRBD1 (5 bases). The V end was cut by 8 bases, the J end by 8 bases, with 13 bases between. The CDR3 loop spans 11 amino acids. Germline CDR1 SGDLS, CDR2 YYNGEE. The CDR3 bases are TGTGCCAGTAGCCGGGACGCGGGCTACACCTTC. It is translated as CASSRDAGYTF.

The chain links TRBV14 to TRBJ2-7; possibly TRBD2 for D (5 bases). The length of the CDR3 is 14 residues. CDR1 is SGHDN, CDR2 FVKESK, per germline. The V end lost 1 base, the J end lost 6 bases, and 13 bases lay between the germline ends. The CDR3 DNA follows: TGTGCCAGCAGCCAAGCAACTGGGAGCGTCGAGCAGTACTTC. Amino acid sequence: CASSQATGSVEQYF.

This chain links TRBV7-9 with TRBJ2-5; no definite D call. This CDR3 spans 14 amino acids. Germline-derived CDR1 and CDR2 are SEHNR and FQNEAQ (reference sequence). V lost 1 base and J lost 5, with 11 bases in between. The CDR3 spells CASSLVSSGETQYF. DNA of the CDR3: TGTGCCAGCAGCTTAGTCTCTTCTGGGGAGACCCAGTACTTC.

This clone was detected only a few times. The V call is TRBV2, the J call TRBJ2-7, with 9 bases fitting TRBD1. V lost 8 bases, J lost 1 base, and 12 bases stayed unmatched. The length of the CDR3 is 16 residues. Looked up from germline, CDR1 is SNHLY and CDR2 is FYNNEI. CDR3 DNA sequence: TGTGCCAGCCGTCATAGGGACAGGGAAGTTTCCTACGAGCAGTACTTC. It specifies CASRHRDREVSYEQYF.

V is TRBV4-2 and J is TRBJ2-2; tentative D call: TRBD1 (5 bases). CDR1 and CDR2 from the germline V gene are LGHNA and YNFKEQ. The V end was cut by 1 base, the J end by 6 bases, with 9 bases between. The CDR3 length is 14 residues. CDR3 in amino acids: CASSQGRAPGELFF. The CDR3 DNA reads TGTGCCAGCAGCCAAGGCAGGGCGCCCGGGGAGCTGTTTTTT.

This chain links TRBV28 with TRBJ1-2; 9 positions agree with TRBD1. V was pared by 4 bases and J by 4 bases, with 4 bases of the junction left unmatched. The CDR3 is 14 amino acids. CDR1 and CDR2 (germline): MDHEN, SYDVKM. In DNA, the CDR3 is TGTGCCAGCAGTTCAGACAGGGGGTTCTATGGCTACACCTTC. Its translation is CASSSDRGFYGYTF.